This T cell receptor beta chain is from a study of cytomegalovirus exposure and HLA in healthy donors. Study findings and constraints: V- and J-gene trimming of TCR beta was linked (in a later analysis) to a missense DCLRE1C variant. Upon later analysis, HLA-associated TCR beta chains proved more clonally expanded than other, equally common chains.

The donors comprised healthy bone marrow donors. While unrecorded immune exposures were likely, the donors were nominally healthy when sampled. This PCR relied on a set of 60 Vbeta primers and 13 Jbeta primers. TCRdb's table, derived via immunoSEQ multiplex PCR, lists solely in-frame clones and lacks some. The data show 70,000 or so clones, around 80% seen once. About this clone: Antigen specificity is unknown.

The TCR was taken from a man aged 18-30 years in good health and CMV-seronegative. Sequencing was performed on PBMCs.

The CDR3 loop reads CASSLTSADYNEQFF. The CDR3, as DNA: TGTGCCAGCAGCTTAACTAGCGCTGACTACAATGAGCAGTTCTTC. The chain uses TRBV7-3 and TRBJ2-1, with D possibly TRBD2 on 5 matching bases. The CDR3 sequence is 15 residues long. CDR1 is SGHTA, CDR2 FQGTGA, per germline. V was pared by 0 bases and J by 3 bases, with 9 bases between.